This T cell receptor beta chain came from a study of T cell responses to AZD1222 COVID-19 vaccine. V was pared by 1 base and J by 0 bases, with 11 bases between. In germline, CDR1 is SGHVS, CDR2 FNYEAQ. This CDR3 is 16 amino acids long. Profiling relied on immunoSEQ multiplex PCR, and the TCRdb table lists in-frame clones only, not all of them. Among 130,000 or so clones listed, about nine tenths were seen once. This clone was detected only once. The TCR was taken from an adult in good health. The rearrangement links TRBV7-6 to TRBJ2-3; D may be TRBD2 (5 bases). Source: peripheral blood, taken on day 0 of AZD1222 vaccination. The CDR3 sequence: CASSLEASRSTDTQYF. The CDR3 DNA reads TGTGCCAGCAGCTTAGAGGCTAGCCGAAGCACAGATACGCAGTATTTT.